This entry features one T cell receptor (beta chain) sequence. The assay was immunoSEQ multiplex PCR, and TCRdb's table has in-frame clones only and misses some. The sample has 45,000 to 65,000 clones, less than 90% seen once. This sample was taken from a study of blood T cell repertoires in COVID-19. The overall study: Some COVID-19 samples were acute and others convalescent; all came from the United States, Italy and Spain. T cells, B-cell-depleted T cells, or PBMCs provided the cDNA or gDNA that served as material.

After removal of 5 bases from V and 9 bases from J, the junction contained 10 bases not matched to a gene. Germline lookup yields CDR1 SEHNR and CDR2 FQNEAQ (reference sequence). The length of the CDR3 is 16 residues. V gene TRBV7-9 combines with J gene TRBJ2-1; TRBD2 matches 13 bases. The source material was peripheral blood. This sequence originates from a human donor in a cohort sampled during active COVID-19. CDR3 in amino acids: CASSPGLAGVGGEQFF. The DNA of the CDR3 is TGTGCCAGCAGCCCCGGACTAGCGGGAGTGGGTGGTGAGCAGTTCTTC.